The 26 T cell receptor beta chains below all came from one sample that was sequenced in a study of OX40 agonist ivuxolimab in advanced cancers. Libraries were prepared by immunoSEQ multiplex PCR; TCRdb keeps only in-frame clonotypes and omits some of them. The sample lists 48,000 or so clones, 94% occurring once. Material: CD4+ or CD8+ T cells sorted from blood, obtained in a trial of the OX40 agonist ivuxolimab. The receptor source for this set is an adult with an advanced solid tumor such as melanoma, head and neck, liver or kidney cancer.

This chain links TRBV19 with TRBJ1-4; D is unresolved. The CDR3 extends over 15 amino acids. The V gene lost 1 base and the J gene lost 0 bases, with 6 bases spanning the gap. Germline V gives CDR1 LNHDA, CDR2 SQIVND (reference sequence). As DNA, the CDR3 is TGTGCCAGTAGTATAGCCGGTGCAACTAATGAAAAACTGTTTTTT. Encoded protein: CASSIAGATNEKLFF.

The rearrangement links TRBV15 to TRBJ2-3; D may match TRBD1 or TRBD2 (5 bases each). The CDR3 sequence is 15 residues long. V dropped 0 bases and J dropped 1 base, with 8 bases sitting between them. Germline CDR1 is LNHNV and CDR2 is YYDKDF (reference sequence). CDR3 loop: CATSRDRDGTDTQYF. The CDR3 nucleotides are TGTGCCACCAGCAGAGACAGGGACGGCACAGATACGCAGTATTTT.

The V call is TRBV5-6, the J call TRBJ1-5; 9 bases map to TRBD1. CDR1 and CDR2 from the germline V gene are SGHDT and YYEEEE. CDR3 length equals 14 residues. J was trimmed by 7 bases and V by 2 bases; bases with no gene match: 4. This CDR3 is CASSLRTGEQPQHF. The CDR3 DNA sequence: TGTGCCAGCAGCTTACGGACAGGGGAACAGCCCCAGCATTTT.

This sequence joins TRBV15 and TRBJ2-3; 10 bases line up with TRBD2. The V gene end was trimmed by 0 bases and the J gene end by 4 bases; junction bases not matched to a gene: 10. Germline V lookup: CDR1 LNHNV, CDR2 YYDKDF (reference sequence). This CDR3 comprises 18 residues. The CDR3 nucleotides read TGTGCCACCAGCAGAGAGAAAGCGGGAGGGCCGGCTGCAGATACGCAGTATTTT. Translation gives CATSREKAGGPAADTQYF.

This CDR3 reads CASKRASGNTGELFF. The CDR3, as DNA: TGTGCCAGCAAACGGGCTAGCGGGAACACCGGGGAGCTGTTTTTT. The chain links TRBV28 to TRBJ2-2; 7 bases line up with TRBD2. The CDR3 is 15 amino acids. The V and J ends lost 7 bases and 1 base, in that order; junction bases with no gene match: 6. Germline CDR1 and CDR2: MDHEN and SYDVKM.

The chain couples TRBV5-1 to TRBJ2-2, with 8 bases fitting TRBD1. Germline lookup yields CDR1 SGHRS and CDR2 YFSETQ. This CDR3 region has 15 residues. The J segment lost 4 bases and the V segment lost 4 bases, leaving 6 bases of the junction unmatched. The CDR3 here is CASSPWTGSTGELFF. CDR3 nucleotide sequence: TGCGCCAGCAGCCCTTGGACAGGGTCCACCGGGGAGCTGTTTTTT.

The chain couples TRBV7-9 to TRBJ2-5, with D perhaps TRBD2 (6 bases). CDR1 SEHNR and CDR2 FQNEAQ come from the germline V gene (reference sequence). This CDR3 is built from 15 residues. Trimming removed 5 bases from V and 3 bases from J, with 16 bases in between. In nucleotides, the CDR3 is TGTGCCAGCAGCCGCCCACCGGGACTGGAAGAGACCCAGTACTTC. Translation: CASSRPPGLEETQYF. Variable domain in full (rest from reference TRBV7-9 and TRBJ2-5): DTGVSQNPRHKITKRGQNVTFRCDPISEHNRLYWYRQTLGQGPEFLTYFQNEAQLEKSRLLSDRFSAERPKGSFSTLEIQRTEQGDSAMYLCASSRPPGLEETQYFGPGTRLLVL.

The J gene is TRBJ2-2, the V gene TRBV28, with unresolved D. CDR3 length equals 15 residues. Germline-derived CDR1 and CDR2 are MDHEN and SYDVKM. The ends were cut back, 6 bases at V and 7 bases at J, with 18 bases in the middle. CDR3 sequence reads: CASRLDVGSVGELFF. The CDR3 region has the DNA TGTGCCAGCAGATTAGACGTGGGGTCTGTCGGGGAGCTGTTTTTT.

The rearrangement uses TRBV19 and TRBJ1-5; 7 bases line up with TRBD1. Germline V lookup: CDR1 LNHDA, CDR2 SQIVND (reference sequence). This CDR3 contains 15 residues. The trim removed 4 bases at V and 4 bases at J, leaving 7 bases unmatched. Here the CDR3 DNA reads TGTGCCAGTAGTAAATGGGACAGCGGGAATCAGCCCCAGCATTTT. Translating gives CASSKWDSGNQPQHF.

The V and J genes are TRBV30 and TRBJ2-7; D remains unclear. V lost 5 bases and J lost 6, with 11 bases in between. This CDR3 is 11 amino acids long. Germline assignment: CDR1 GTSNPN and CDR2 SVGIG (reference sequence). The CDR3 DNA is TGTGCCTGGGAGAGGTCAGCCGAGCAGTACTTC. Encoded protein: CAWERSAEQYF.

The gene calls are TRBV5-1 and TRBJ2-1; 8 bases line up with TRBD2. In germline, CDR1 is SGHRS, CDR2 YFSETQ. The CDR3 has 17 residues. Trimming at V came to 5 bases and at J to 5 bases, leaving 15 bases not matched to a gene. The CDR3 DNA follows: TGCGCCAGCAGAATTATAGCGGGAACCGCGTTGGACAATGAGCAGTTCTTC. It specifies CASRIIAGTALDNEQFF.

The chain links TRBV9 to TRBJ2-3, with D perhaps given as TRBD1 or TRBD2 (7 bases each). The CDR3 consists of 16 residues. V lost 4 bases and J 3 bases, leaving 18 bases between the germline ends. Germline CDR1 reads SGDLS; CDR2 reads YYNGEE. This chain's CDR3 is CASSPRGGTATDTQYF. DNA for the CDR3: TGTGCCAGCAGCCCCCGGGGAGGGACAGCTACAGATACGCAGTATTTT.

The V call is TRBV28, the J call TRBJ1-4, with 10 bases fitting TRBD1. The CDR3 contains 19 residues. The germline CDR1 and CDR2 sequences are MDHEN and SYDVKM. Trimming removed 6 bases from V and 5 bases from J; junction bases left unmatched: 18. The CDR3 coding sequence is TGTGCCAGCAGGTGGGGACCGGGACAGGGGAGATTCGGAAATGAAAAACTGTTTTTT. Its protein is CASRWGPGQGRFGNEKLFF.

V gene TRBV27 combines with J gene TRBJ2-2; the D is unclear. CDR3 length: 15 amino acids. Deletions cut 8 bases from V and 7 bases from J, with 20 bases between. The germline gives CDR1 MNHEY, CDR2 SMNVEV (reference sequence). The CDR3 nucleotides read TGTGCCAGCGGGTTCCAGCCCGAGAGTAGCGGGGAGCTGTTTTTT. The encoded protein is CASGFQPESSGELFF.

The chain carries TRBV7-2 and TRBJ2-5; 7 bases agree with TRBD2. The CDR3 runs to 15 residues. Unmatched junction bases numbered 8, after V lost 2 bases and J lost 5 bases. Germline V gives CDR1 SGHTA, CDR2 FQGNSA. As DNA, the CDR3 is TGTGCCAGCAGCTTAAATCTGGGGGGAGGGGAGACCCAGTACTTC. Protein: CASSLNLGGGETQYF. Full variable domain (missing parts from reference TRBV7-2 and TRBJ2-5): GAGVSQSPSNKVTEKGKDVELRCDPISGHTALYWYRQSLGQGLEFLIYFQGNSAPDKSGLPSDRFSAERTGGSVSTLTIQRTQQEDSAVYLCASSLNLGGGETQYFGPGTRLLVL.

This chain joins TRBV9 and TRBJ2-1, with TRBD1 matching over 7 bases. V dropped 3 bases and J dropped 8; count of bases not matched to a gene: 14. Germline V gene sequence: CDR1 SGDLS, CDR2 YYNGEE. The CDR3 has 16 residues. CDR3 DNA sequence: TGTGCCAGCAGCGGAGGAACAGGGGCGAGGAGTCATGAGCAGTTCTTC. Its protein product is CASSGGTGARSHEQFF.

The chain links TRBV28 to TRBJ2-2, with D possibly matching TRBD2 (7 bases). V lost 2 bases and J 5 bases, leaving 9 bases between the germline ends. The CDR3 is made up of 14 amino acids. Germline CDR1 and CDR2: MDHEN and SYDVKM. The CDR3 DNA is TGTGCCAGCAGTTTAGGGGGGGCGACCGGGGAGCTGTTTTTT. It translates to CASSLGGATGELFF.

The chain recombines TRBV28 with TRBJ1-4, with a possible D match to TRBD1 (5 bases). Germline CDR1 and CDR2: MDHEN and SYDVKM. V was shortened by 8 bases and J by 4 bases, with 14 bases between the two germline ends. This CDR3 comprises 14 residues. The CDR3 spells CASRSGAYNEKLFF. DNA of the CDR3: TGTGCCAGCCGAAGCGGGGCCTATAATGAAAAACTGTTTTTT.

The chain combines TRBV7-9 with TRBJ1-5; maybe TRBD1 (5 bases). This CDR3 has 17 amino acids. Germline V lookup: CDR1 SEHNR, CDR2 FQNEAQ (reference sequence). Trimming took off 1 base at V and 0 bases at J, with 13 bases between the two ends. The CDR3 DNA is TGTGCCAGCAGCTTAGGACTTGGACAAGATAGCAATCAGCCCCAGCATTTT. It yields the protein CASSLGLGQDSNQPQHF.

The gene calls are TRBV6-1 and TRBJ2-7, with D hard to call. Germline lookup yields CDR1 MNHNS and CDR2 SASEGT. Trimming pared 3 bases from V and 4 bases from J, leaving 7 bases between. The CDR3 is 12 amino acids. The CDR3 DNA is TGTGCCAGCAGTGATATGGCGTACGAGCAGTACTTC. Translating gives CASSDMAYEQYF.

This chain links TRBV5-5 with TRBJ2-7, with 13 bases that match TRBD2. V shed 4 bases and J 3 bases; nucleotides not matched to a gene: 4. The CDR3 is made up of 15 amino acids. CDR1 is SGHKS, CDR2 YYEKEE, per germline (reference sequence). The CDR3 spells CASSPGLAGIYEQYF. CDR3 in DNA: TGTGCCAGCAGCCCGGGACTAGCGGGAATCTACGAGCAGTACTTC.

The chain combines TRBV11-3 with TRBJ2-1; 9 bases fit TRBD1. Germline V gene lookup returns CDR1 SGHNT and CDR2 YENEEA. The CDR3 consists of 15 residues. V lost 3 bases to trimming and J lost 6 bases; unmatched junction nucleotides: 6. As DNA, the CDR3 is TGTGCCAGCAGCTTGCCGGGACAGGGTACCAATGAGCAGTTCTTC. It specifies CASSLPGQGTNEQFF.

V usage is TRBV4-1 and J usage is TRBJ1-5; 9 nucleotides line up with TRBD1. The germline CDR1 and CDR2 sequences are MGHRA and YSYEKL. J was trimmed by 7 bases and V by 0 bases; bases with no gene match: 13. CDR3 length equals 18 residues. The CDR3 loop reads CASSQDGGQGLPGQPQHF. The DNA for the CDR3 is TGCGCCAGCAGCCAAGATGGGGGACAGGGCCTCCCGGGGCAGCCCCAGCATTTT.

In DNA, the CDR3 is TGTGCCAGCAGCTTTTGGGCCAACACTGAAGCTTTCTTT. Translation: CASSFWANTEAFF. The chain employs TRBV7-2 and TRBJ1-1; unclear D gene. V was cut by 3 bases and J by 2 bases, with 7 bases left in between. The CDR3 contains 13 residues. The germline V gene encodes CDR1 SGHTA and CDR2 FQGNSA.

A single count supports this clone. This chain connects TRBV28 to TRBJ2-1; 11 bases line up with TRBD2. This CDR3 spans 16 amino acids. The germline CDR1 and CDR2 sequences are MDHEN and SYDVKM. With 5 bases clipped from V and 9 bases from J, the junction kept 12 bases outside the gene matches. CDR3 residues: CASSPQLAGVGREQFF. CDR3 nucleotides: TGTGCCAGCAGTCCTCAACTAGCGGGAGTCGGGCGTGAGCAGTTCTTC.

This rearrangement joins TRBV7-3 to TRBJ1-1; the D is unclear. Germline V gives CDR1 SGHTA, CDR2 FQGTGA. The V end was cut by 3 bases, the J end by 3 bases, with 14 bases between. The CDR3 has 15 amino acids. CDR3 in DNA: TGTGCCAGCAGCTTGTTAGGGAGAACGGACACTGAAGCTTTCTTT. This translates into CASSLLGRTDTEAFF.